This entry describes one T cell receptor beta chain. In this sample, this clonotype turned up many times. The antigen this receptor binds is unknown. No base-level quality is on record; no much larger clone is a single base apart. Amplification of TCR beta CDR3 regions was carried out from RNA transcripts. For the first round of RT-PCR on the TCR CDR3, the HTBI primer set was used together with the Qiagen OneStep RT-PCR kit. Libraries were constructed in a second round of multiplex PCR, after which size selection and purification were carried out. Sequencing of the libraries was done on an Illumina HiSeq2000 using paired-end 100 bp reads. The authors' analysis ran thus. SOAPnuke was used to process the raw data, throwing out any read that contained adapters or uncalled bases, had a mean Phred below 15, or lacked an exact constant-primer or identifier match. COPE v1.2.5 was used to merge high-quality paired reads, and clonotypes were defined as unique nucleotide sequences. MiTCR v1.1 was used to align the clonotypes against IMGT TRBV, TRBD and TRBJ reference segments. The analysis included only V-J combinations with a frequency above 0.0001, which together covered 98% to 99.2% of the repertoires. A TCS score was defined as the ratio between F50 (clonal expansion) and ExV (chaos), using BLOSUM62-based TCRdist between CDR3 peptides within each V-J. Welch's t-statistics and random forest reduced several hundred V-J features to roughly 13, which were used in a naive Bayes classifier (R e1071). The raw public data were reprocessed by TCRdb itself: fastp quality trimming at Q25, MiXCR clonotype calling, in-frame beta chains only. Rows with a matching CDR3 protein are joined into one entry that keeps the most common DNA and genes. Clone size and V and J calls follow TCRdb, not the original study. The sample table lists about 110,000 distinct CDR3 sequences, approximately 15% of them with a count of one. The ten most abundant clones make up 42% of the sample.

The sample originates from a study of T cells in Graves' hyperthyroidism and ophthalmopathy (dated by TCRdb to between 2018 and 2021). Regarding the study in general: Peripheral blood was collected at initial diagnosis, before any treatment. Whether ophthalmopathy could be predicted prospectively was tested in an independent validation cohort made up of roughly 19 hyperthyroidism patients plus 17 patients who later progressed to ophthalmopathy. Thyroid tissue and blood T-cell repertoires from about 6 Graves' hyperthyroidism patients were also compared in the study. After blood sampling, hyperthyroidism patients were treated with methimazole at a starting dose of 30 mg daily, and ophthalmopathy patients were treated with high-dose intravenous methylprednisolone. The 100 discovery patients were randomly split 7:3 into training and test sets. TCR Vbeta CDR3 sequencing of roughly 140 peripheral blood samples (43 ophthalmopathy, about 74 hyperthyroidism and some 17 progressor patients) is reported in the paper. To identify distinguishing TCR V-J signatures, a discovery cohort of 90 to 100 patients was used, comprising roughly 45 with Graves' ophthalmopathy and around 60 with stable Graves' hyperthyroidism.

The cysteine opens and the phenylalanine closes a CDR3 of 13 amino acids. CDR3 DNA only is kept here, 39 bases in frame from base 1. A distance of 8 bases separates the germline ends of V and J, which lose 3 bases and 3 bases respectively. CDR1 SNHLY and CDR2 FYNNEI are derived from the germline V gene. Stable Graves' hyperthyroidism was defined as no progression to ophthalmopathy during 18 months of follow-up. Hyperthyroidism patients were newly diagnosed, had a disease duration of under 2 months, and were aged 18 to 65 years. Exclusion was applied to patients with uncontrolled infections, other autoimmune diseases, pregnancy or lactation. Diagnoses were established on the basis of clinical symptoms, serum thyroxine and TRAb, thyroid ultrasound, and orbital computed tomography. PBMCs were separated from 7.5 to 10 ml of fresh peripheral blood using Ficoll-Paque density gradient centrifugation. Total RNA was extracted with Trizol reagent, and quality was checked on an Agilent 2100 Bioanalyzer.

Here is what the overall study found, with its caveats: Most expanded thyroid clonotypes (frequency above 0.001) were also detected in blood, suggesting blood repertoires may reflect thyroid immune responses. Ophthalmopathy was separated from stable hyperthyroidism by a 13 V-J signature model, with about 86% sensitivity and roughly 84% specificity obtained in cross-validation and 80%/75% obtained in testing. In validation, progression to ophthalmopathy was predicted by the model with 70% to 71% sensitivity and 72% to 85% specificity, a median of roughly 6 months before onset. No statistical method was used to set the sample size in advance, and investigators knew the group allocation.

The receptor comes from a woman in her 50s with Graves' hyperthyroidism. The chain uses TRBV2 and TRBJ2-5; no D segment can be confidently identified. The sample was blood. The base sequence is TGTGCCAGCAGTGATAATAGGGAAGAGACCCAGTACTTC. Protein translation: CASSDNREETQYF.